This T cell receptor (beta chain) was sequenced for a study of Graves' ophthalmopathy and Graves' hyperthyroidism. Regarding the study as a whole: Ophthalmopathy progression predictions by the model showed about 75% specificity and approximately 67% sensitivity.

V shed 3 bases and J 0 bases; nucleotides not matched to a gene: 5. Germline assignment: CDR1 SGHRS and CDR2 YFSETQ. This CDR3 is 17 amino acids long. Remarks on this clonotype: The antigen remains undetermined.

From RNA, the CDR3 regions of TCR beta chains were amplified and sequenced. In the first round, RT-PCR was carried out with HTBI primers, and a multiplex PCR formed the second round. TCRdb passed the multiplex PCR reads through MiXCR, listing each CDR3 protein once. The sample yields around 1.1 million distinct CDR3 sequences, approximately 35% seen once. Hyperthyroidism in these 18- to 65-year-old patients was newly diagnosed, lasting under 2 months. The material sequenced was peripheral blood or thyroid tissue (not recorded which). The clonotype originates from an adult man with Graves' hyperthyroidism. J is TRBJ2-2 and V is TRBV5-1, with 10 bases that match TRBD2. The CDR3 DNA follows: TGCGCCAGCAGCTCGCCACTAGCGGGGACGAACACCGGGGAGCTGTTTTTT. This translates into CASSSPLAGTNTGELFF.